One and the same sample provided the 22 T cell receptor beta chains below, sequenced in a study of blood T cell repertoires in COVID-19. Method: immunoSEQ multiplex PCR; TCRdb's copy keeps in-frame clones and lacks some. The sample has some 260,000 clones; 84% are singletons. The sequenced material came from PBMCs or T cells enriched from blood (not recorded which). Receptor source: a man aged 25 to 45 with acute COVID-19.

The chain combines TRBV5-1 with TRBJ1-6; D unclear. Trimming removed 7 bases at V and 0 bases at J, with 14 bases between. Germline-derived CDR1 and CDR2 are SGHRS and YFSETQ. The CDR3 length is 16 residues. The CDR3 protein is CASRLGDRSYNSPLHF. The CDR3 nucleotides are TGCGCCAGCCGGTTAGGAGACCGCTCCTATAATTCACCCCTCCACTTT.

The chain uses TRBV6-5 and TRBJ1-5, with a weak D call TRBD1 (6 bases). The CDR3 runs 14 residues. The germline V gene has CDR1 MNHEY and CDR2 SVGAGI. Trimming took 4 bases from V and 4 from J, leaving 11 bases between them. For the CDR3, the DNA is TGTGCCAGCAGTTCCCGACAGGATAATCAGCCCCAGCATTTT. Its protein is CASSSRQDNQPQHF.

The chain couples TRBV24-1 to TRBJ1-2; D might be TRBD1 (6 bases). CDR1 is KGHDR and CDR2 is SFDVKD in the germline V gene. Trimming removed 5 bases from V and 8 bases from J, with 11 bases in between. CDR3 length equals 12 residues. The CDR3 region has the DNA TGTGCCACCAGTGGGTACAGGGAGGGCTACACCTTC. Protein sequence: CATSGYREGYTF.

The chain carries TRBV5-5 and TRBJ1-1; D not resolved. The CDR3 runs 14 residues. CDR1 is SGHKS and CDR2 is YYEKEE in the germline V gene (reference sequence). Trimming cost V 1 base and J 7 bases, with 14 bases left between them. CDR3 bases: TGTGCCAGCAGCTTGACGTCGGCAGGTGGTGAAGCTTTCTTT. This sequence encodes CASSLTSAGGEAFF.

Points on this clone: One end of the junction is discordant with germline, which a read error may explain. In DNA form, the CDR3 reads TGTGCCAGCAGCTTGACAGGGGGAACCGGGGAGCTGTTTTTT. It specifies CASSLTGGTGELFF. The V gene is TRBV5-1, the J gene TRBJ2-2; 9 nucleotides line up with TRBD1. The CDR3 length is 14 residues. Germline CDR1 is SGHRS and CDR2 is YFSETQ.

The V and J genes are TRBV20-1 and TRBJ1-1; a weak D match, TRBD1 (5 bases). The germline gives CDR1 DFQATT, CDR2 SNEGSKA (reference sequence). V was shortened by 3 bases and J by 10 bases, with 15 bases between the two germline ends. This CDR3 is built from 12 residues. DNA of the CDR3: TGCAGTGCTAGTCGGAGGGACTATGGAGCTTTCTTT. It encodes CSASRRDYGAFF.

Ten or more counts support this clone. The CDR3, as DNA: TGTGCCAGCAGACGAGGACAGAACACTGAAGCTTTCTTT. This encodes CASRRGQNTEAFF. The chain recombines TRBV6-5 with TRBJ1-1, with D perhaps matching TRBD1 (5 bases). The CDR3 extends over 13 amino acids. Germline CDR1 reads MNHEY; CDR2 reads SVGAGI. V was pared by 6 bases and J by 1 base, with 9 bases between.

The genes are TRBV9 and TRBJ2-5; 10 nucleotides align to TRBD2. J gave up 3 bases and V 7 bases, and 6 bases lay outside the gene matches. The CDR3 runs 14 residues. Germline loops: CDR1 SGDLS, CDR2 YYNGEE. CDR3 nucleotide sequence: TGTGCCAGCTCTCGTAGCGGGGGGAAAGAGACCCAGTACTTC. It translates to CASSRSGGKETQYF.

V and J are TRBV6-6 and TRBJ1-2, with D tentatively TRBD1 (6 bases). CDR1 and CDR2 (germline): MNHNY, SVGAGI (reference sequence). The V gene lost 4 bases and the J gene lost 2 bases, with 17 bases spanning the gap. This CDR3 comprises 16 residues. The CDR3 DNA sequence: TGTGCCAGCAGTTGGGACACAGGGACCGGAAACTATGGCTACACCTTC. The encoded protein is CASSWDTGTGNYGYTF.

The chain is built from TRBV6-2 or TRBV6-3 and TRBJ2-2; 7 nucleotides match TRBD2. The ends lost 5 bases at V and 0 bases at J; junction bases unmatched: 6. The CDR3 spans 16 residues. The germline CDR1 and CDR2 sequences are MNHEY and SVGEGT. CDR3 protein: CASSDPSGTNTGELFF. The DNA of the CDR3 is TGTGCCAGCAGTGACCCTAGCGGTACGAACACCGGGGAGCTGTTTTTT.

With respect to this clone: The junction departs from the called germline gene at one end, perhaps through a read error. The chain links TRBV5-1 to TRBJ2-2, with 10 nucleotides matching TRBD1. Germline CDR1 and CDR2: SGHRS and YFSETQ. The CDR3 has 16 residues. Here the CDR3 DNA reads TGTGCCAGCAGGCAGACAGGGGGCGGTGGCACCGGGGAGCTGTTTTTT. This translates into CASRQTGGGGTGELFF.

The chain couples TRBV13 to TRBJ2-7, with D possibly matching TRBD2 (7 bases). The germline V gene encodes CDR1 PRHDT and CDR2 FYEKMQ (reference sequence). Trimming left V 3 bases short and J 6 bases short, with 12 bases between. This CDR3 region has 13 residues. The CDR3 loop is CASSLRGGGEQYV. The CDR3 DNA reads TGTGCCAGCAGCTTGAGGGGGGGTGGCGAGCAGTACGTC.

CDR3 in amino acids: CASSSNPSGSYYNEQFF. The CDR3 DNA sequence: TGTGCCAGCAGCTCGAACCCGAGCGGGAGTTACTACAATGAGCAGTTCTTC. The V and J genes are TRBV6-2 or TRBV6-3 and TRBJ2-1, with 8 bases that match TRBD2. There are 17 residues in the CDR3. V was pared by 6 bases and J by 3 bases, with 13 bases of the junction left unmatched. CDR1 and CDR2 from the germline V gene are MNHEY and SVGEGT.

This clone showed up just once. The rearrangement uses TRBV11-3 and TRBJ2-3; 7 nucleotides line up with TRBD1. V shed 0 bases and J 4 bases; nucleotides not matched to a gene: 4. CDR1 is SGHNT, CDR2 YENEEA, per germline. There are 15 residues in the CDR3. This CDR3 is CASSLETGLADTQYF. The CDR3 DNA follows: TGTGCCAGCAGCTTAGAGACAGGGTTGGCAGATACGCAGTATTTT.

This chain joins TRBV5-6 and TRBJ1-4, with unresolved D. CDR1 and CDR2 (germline): SGHDT, YYEEEE. V lost 3 bases, J lost 1 base, and 13 bases lay in between. This CDR3 spans 16 amino acids. CDR3 in amino acids: CASSSLYRGTNEKLFF. The CDR3 nucleotides read TGTGCCAGCAGCTCCTTGTATCGCGGAACTAATGAAAAACTGTTTTTT.

The CDR3 spells CASSPSGRGRETQYF. The CDR3 DNA is TGTGCCAGCAGCCCGAGTGGGCGGGGTCGAGAGACCCAGTACTTC. The chain is built from TRBV11-2 and TRBJ2-5; perhaps TRBD2 as D (6 bases). The V gene's germline CDR1 is SGHAT and CDR2 FQNNGV. The CDR3 totals 15 residues. V was cut by 5 bases and J by 4 bases, with 17 bases left in between.

This clone came up once. V gene TRBV7-2 combines with J gene TRBJ2-1; tentatively, D is TRBD2 (6 bases). Trimming left V 1 base short and J 1 base short, with 11 bases between. The CDR3 runs to 16 residues. Germline CDR1 and CDR2: SGHTA and FQGNSA. The DNA for the CDR3 is TGTGCCAGCAGCTTAGAATTGGAGGGTTCCTACAATGAGCAGTTCTTC. Translating it yields CASSLELEGSYNEQFF.

The rearrangement links TRBV11-3 to TRBJ2-1; no clear D gene. The CDR3 is made up of 12 amino acids. V dropped 0 bases and J dropped 9 bases, with 6 bases sitting between them. CDR1 and CDR2 (germline): SGHNT, YENEEA. This chain's CDR3 is CASSLDPSEQFF. The CDR3 DNA is TGTGCCAGCAGCTTAGACCCCTCTGAGCAGTTCTTC.

The rearrangement joins TRBV24-1 to TRBJ2-1; TRBD2 might be the D (5 bases). Germline V gene lookup returns CDR1 KGHDR and CDR2 SFDVKD. CDR3 size: 16 residues. V lost 2 bases and J lost 0, with 10 bases in between. The CDR3 sequence is CATSDSRGDSYNEQFF. CDR3 sequence (DNA): TGTGCCACCAGTGATTCCCGGGGAGACTCCTACAATGAGCAGTTCTTC.

The CDR3: CASSAKQDTGELFF. As DNA, the CDR3 is TGCGCCAGCAGTGCTAAGCAGGACACCGGGGAGCTGTTTTTT. The chain is built from TRBV10-1 and TRBJ2-2; D unresolved. The germline V gene encodes CDR1 WNHNN and CDR2 SYGVQD (reference sequence). The germline V and J ends were trimmed by 4 bases and 3 bases, with 9 bases remaining between them. This CDR3 region has 14 residues.

V gene TRBV6-5 combines with J gene TRBJ1-2; TRBD1 matches 7 bases. The CDR3 spans 14 residues. V shed 2 bases, J shed 4 bases, and the junction held 4 bases outside the gene matches. Germline V gene data show CDR1 as MNHEY and CDR2 as SVGAGI. The CDR3 region has the DNA TGTGCCAGCAGTTACACCGACAGGGCCTATGGCTACACCTTC. It translates to CASSYTDRAYGYTF.

In regard to this clone: The same CDR3 is also encoded by other DNA sequences in this sample. V usage is TRBV6-1 and J usage is TRBJ1-4, with D maybe TRBD1 (6 bases). Germline V lookup: CDR1 MNHNS, CDR2 SASEGT. The length of the CDR3 is 14 residues. Trimming stripped 1 base from V and 8 bases from J, with 11 bases between. CDR3 amino acids: CASSEGTASEKLFF. Here the CDR3 DNA reads TGTGCCAGCAGTGAAGGGACAGCCAGCGAAAAACTGTTTTTT.